Presented here are 26 T cell receptor beta chains from one specimen sequenced in a study of blood T cell repertoires in COVID-19. Sequencing was performed with immunoSEQ multiplex PCR; in TCRdb, only in-frame clones are kept and a portion is missing. The sample has under 250,000 clones; nearly 90% are singletons. Sequencing was performed on PBMCs or T cells enriched from blood (not recorded which). The receptors here all came from a man aged 25 to 40 who had recovered from COVID-19.

In DNA form, the CDR3 reads TGTGCCAGCTCACCACCAAACGTGGGACTAGCGTCCTACGAGCAGTACTTC. Protein product: CASSPPNVGLASYEQYF. The genes are TRBV18 and TRBJ2-7; the match to TRBD2 covers 10 bases. The CDR3 covers 17 residues. The germline V gene has CDR1 KGHSH and CDR2 LQKENI. J was trimmed by 1 base and V by 0 bases; bases with no gene match: 6. Based on the CDR3 plus reference TRBV18 and TRBJ2-7, the full variable domain is NAGVMQNPRHLVRRRGQEARLRCSPMKGHSHVYWYRQLPEEGLKFMVYLQKENIIDESGMPKERFSAEFPKEGPSILRIQQVVRGDSAAYFCASSPPNVGLASYEQYFGPGTRLTVT.

This sequence joins TRBV7-9 and TRBJ2-3; D may be TRBD1 (6 bases). The CDR3 has 14 residues. Germline CDR1 reads SEHNR; CDR2 reads FQNEAQ (reference sequence). V lost 7 bases to trimming and J lost 3 bases, with 14 bases between them. The CDR3 sequence is CASIDQRGTDTQYF. CDR3 sequence (DNA): TGTGCCAGCATAGATCAAAGGGGGACAGATACGCAGTATTTT.

This clone has a single count. The chain combines TRBV7-9 with TRBJ1-2; 12 positions match TRBD1. V shed 2 bases and J 8 bases; nucleotides not matched to a gene: 9. CDR1 and CDR2 from the germline V gene are SEHNR and FQNEAQ (reference sequence). The CDR3 consists of 16 residues. The CDR3 DNA follows: TGTGCCAGCAGCTTACTCGGGACAGGGGGCGCAGAGGGCTACACCTTC. Protein sequence: CASSLLGTGGAEGYTF.

This clone was recorded once. The V gene is TRBV7-2, the J gene TRBJ1-2; 10 bases map to TRBD1. V lost 0 bases and J lost 5; bases outside the gene matches: 6. CDR1 is SGHTA, CDR2 FQGNSA, per germline. This CDR3 region has 16 residues. CDR3 loop: CASSLAWDRGQYGYTF. The CDR3 DNA reads as TGTGCCAGCAGCTTAGCGTGGGACAGGGGACAATATGGCTACACCTTC. Full variable domain (outside the CDR3, taken from reference TRBV7-2 and TRBJ1-2): GAGVSQSPSNKVTEKGKDVELRCDPISGHTALYWYRQSLGQGLEFLIYFQGNSAPDKSGLPSDRFSAERTGGSVSTLTIQRTQQEDSAVYLCASSLAWDRGQYGYTFGSGTRLTVV.

In its sample, this clone was seen a few times. The V call is TRBV7-2, the J call TRBJ1-1, with 7 bases identical to TRBD1. With 3 bases clipped from V and 1 base from J, the junction kept 2 bases outside the gene matches. From germline, CDR1 is SGHTA and CDR2 FQGNSA. This CDR3 is 14 amino acids long. CDR3 nucleotides: TGTGCCAGCAGCTTGGGACAGCCGAACACTGAAGCTTTCTTT. It yields the protein CASSLGQPNTEAFF.

The rearrangement joins TRBV18 to TRBJ2-7, with 10 bases fitting TRBD2. There are 18 residues in the CDR3. Germline assignment: CDR1 KGHSH and CDR2 LQKENI. V lost 4 bases, J lost 3 bases, and 15 bases stayed unmatched. CDR3 amino acids: CASSQTSSGSAYYYEQYF. The CDR3 DNA follows: TGTGCCAGCTCACAGACGTCTAGCGGGAGCGCCTATTACTACGAGCAGTACTTC.

Worth noting for this clone: This specimen includes other DNA sequences encoding the same CDR3. This rearrangement joins TRBV29-1 to TRBJ2-2; 10 bases line up with TRBD1. J lost 1 base, V lost 6 bases, and 2 bases had no gene match. The CDR3 spans 14 residues. The germline gives CDR1 SQVTM, CDR2 ANQGSEA. In DNA form, the CDR3 reads TGCAGCGTCGACAGGGGGCTGAACACCGGGGAGCTGTTTTTT. Translated, it gives CSVDRGLNTGELFF.

The chain is built from TRBV30 and TRBJ2-1; D possibly corresponds to TRBD2 (6 bases). The CDR3 sequence is 15 residues long. Germline CDR1 GTSNPN, CDR2 SVGIG (reference sequence). The V end lost 5 bases, the J end lost 7 bases, and 21 bases lay between the germline ends. CDR3 amino acids: CAWALAGTLVNEQFF. CDR3 DNA sequence: TGTGCCTGGGCCCTAGCCGGGACTCTGGTTAATGAGCAGTTCTTC.

The chain employs TRBV4-1 and TRBJ1-1, with 7 bases fitting TRBD1. Germline-derived CDR1 and CDR2 are MGHRA and YSYEKL. CDR3 length equals 18 residues. After removal of 2 bases from V and 4 bases from J, the junction contained 16 bases not matched to a gene. The CDR3 coding sequence is TGCGCCAGCAGCCAACAACTAGCCCCGACAGGGAAGGGCACTGAAGCTTTCTTT. It translates to CASSQQLAPTGKGTEAFF.

J is TRBJ2-5 and V is TRBV5-4; D remains unclear. In germline, CDR1 is SGHNT, CDR2 YYREEE (reference sequence). This CDR3 is 14 amino acids long. Trimming left V 0 bases short and J 2 bases short, with 8 bases between. CDR3 DNA sequence: TGTGCCAGCAGCTTGGTTTTCAGTCAAGAGACCCAGTACTTC. Encoded protein: CASSLVFSQETQYF. Drawing the rest from reference TRBV5-4 and TRBJ2-5, the complete variable domain is ETGVTQSPTHLIKTRGQQVTLRCSSQSGHNTVSWYQQALGQGPQFIFQYYREEENGRGNFPPRFSGLQFPNYSSELNVNALELDDSALYLCASSLVFSQETQYFGPGTRLLVL.

This chain links TRBV10-2 with TRBJ1-5; D is uncertain. Germline V gene data show CDR1 as WSHSY and CDR2 as SAAADI. There are 13 residues in the CDR3. V dropped 5 bases and J dropped 4 bases, with 9 bases sitting between them. CDR3 amino acids: CASSRTGNQPQHF. The CDR3 coding sequence is TGCGCCAGCAGTAGGACTGGGAATCAGCCCCAGCATTTT.

This chain joins TRBV19 and TRBJ2-1; 7 bases are a match to TRBD1. Germline loops: CDR1 LNHDA, CDR2 SQIVND (reference sequence). Losses at the gene ends were 3 bases for V and 2 bases for J; bases not matched to a gene: 4. This CDR3 contains 15 residues. CDR3 sequence: CASSMTGTAYNEQFF. The CDR3 nucleotides read TGTGCCAGTAGTATGACCGGGACAGCCTACAATGAGCAGTTCTTC. The whole variable domain, filled in from reference TRBV19 and TRBJ2-1, reads DGGITQSPKYLFRKEGQNVTLSCEQNLNHDAMYWYRQDPGQGLRLIYYSQIVNDFQKGDIAEGYSVSREKKESFPLTVTSAQKNPTAFYLCASSMTGTAYNEQFFGPGTRLTVL.

This sequence joins TRBV5-1 and TRBJ2-7; D might be TRBD1 (5 bases). V was trimmed by 7 bases and J by 2 bases, leaving 16 bases between them. The CDR3 spans 14 residues. Per germline, CDR1 SGHRS and CDR2 YFSETQ. DNA for the CDR3: TGCGCCAGCCGCCCTGGGGCGCCGGCCTACGAGCAGTACTTC. Amino acids: CASRPGAPAYEQYF. The entire variable domain, with the rest obtained from reference TRBV5-1 and TRBJ2-7, is as follows: KAGVTQTPRYLIKTRGQQVTLSCSPISGHRSVSWYQQTPGQGLQFLFEYFSETQRNKGNFPGRFSGRQFSNSRSEMNVSTLELGDSALYLCASRPGAPAYEQYFGPGTRLTVT.

This chain uses TRBV4-1 with TRBJ2-7; TRBD1 matches at 7 bases. Germline CDR1 reads MGHRA; CDR2 reads YSYEKL. This CDR3 contains 14 residues. V dropped 0 bases and J dropped 2; count of bases not matched to a gene: 1. CDR3 region: CASSQEDRPYEQYF. DNA of the CDR3: TGCGCCAGCAGCCAAGAGGACAGGCCCTACGAGCAGTACTTC.

The chain links TRBV4-1 to TRBJ1-2, with D perhaps matching TRBD1 (5 bases). This CDR3 has 15 amino acids. Trimming cost V 1 base and J 3 bases, with 12 bases left between them. The V gene's germline CDR1 is MGHRA and CDR2 YSYEKL. In DNA form, the CDR3 reads TGCGCCAGCAGCCAAGGCGTGGACATATACTATGGCTACACCTTC. Its protein product is CASSQGVDIYYGYTF.

The chain links TRBV2 to TRBJ2-5, with D possibly TRBD2 on 5 matching bases. The germline CDR1 and CDR2 sequences are SNHLY and FYNNEI. The length of the CDR3 is 14 residues. Trimming pared 7 bases from V and 2 bases from J, leaving 14 bases between. CDR3: CASTERLAQETQYF. The CDR3 DNA is TGTGCCAGCACCGAGAGGCTAGCTCAAGAGACCCAGTACTTC.

The CDR3 here is CASSDRGEKLFF. CDR3 coding DNA: TGTGCCAGTAGTGACAGGGGTGAAAAACTGTTTTTT. The chain links TRBV19 to TRBJ1-4; 8 bases agree with TRBD1. Unmatched junction bases numbered 0, after V lost 5 bases and J lost 7 bases. Germline loops: CDR1 LNHDA, CDR2 SQIVND (reference sequence). The CDR3 extends over 12 amino acids.

The gene calls are TRBV13 and TRBJ1-2; D not resolved. Trimming cost V 1 base and J 1 base, with 16 bases left between them. CDR3 size: 17 residues. In germline, CDR1 is PRHDT, CDR2 FYEKMQ (reference sequence). CDR3 in DNA: TGTGCCAGCAGCTTAGTCCCCTCCACAGCGGTTAACTATGGCTACACCTTC. As protein: CASSLVPSTAVNYGYTF.

This clone was detected once. The genes are TRBV28 and TRBJ2-7, with 8 bases identical to TRBD2. Looked up from germline, CDR1 is MDHEN and CDR2 is SYDVKM. V lost 1 base and J lost 5; bases outside the gene matches: 10. The CDR3 is made up of 16 amino acids. The DNA for the CDR3 is TGTGCCAGCAGTTTATCCGGGGGGGCGCGGCCTAACGAGCAGTACTTC. Its protein product is CASSLSGGARPNEQYF.

This clone was observed a few times. The gene calls are TRBV10-3 and TRBJ1-1, with 9 bases that match TRBD1. This CDR3 has 13 amino acids. The germline gives CDR1 ENHRY, CDR2 SYGVKD. The ends lost 6 bases at V and 11 bases at J; junction bases unmatched: 10. The CDR3 bases are TGTGCCATCAGCGGACAGGGGCTGAATGGGGCTTTCTTT. Encoded protein: CAISGQGLNGAFF.

The V gene is TRBV25-1, the J gene TRBJ1-4, with unresolved D. Trimming took off 2 bases at V and 8 bases at J, with 15 bases between the two ends. Germline CDR1 MGHDK, CDR2 SYGVNS. This CDR3 spans 15 amino acids. Written as DNA, the CDR3 is TGTGCCAGCAGTGAACGAGGTCCGGTTAGCGAAAAACTGTTTTTT. It is translated as CASSERGPVSEKLFF.

The gene calls are TRBV11-2 and TRBJ2-3, with 7 bases lining up with TRBD2. This CDR3 is built from 14 residues. V shed 4 bases and J 4 bases; nucleotides not matched to a gene: 5. Germline lookup yields CDR1 SGHAT and CDR2 FQNNGV. CDR3 sequence: CASSSRLAADTQYF. The CDR3 DNA is TGTGCCAGCAGCTCCAGACTAGCAGCAGATACGCAGTATTTT. Full variable domain (outside the CDR3, taken from reference TRBV11-2 and TRBJ2-3): EAGVAQSPRYKIIEKRQSVAFWCNPISGHATLYWYQQILGQGPKLLIQFQNNGVVDDSQLPKDRFSAERLKGVDSTLKIQPAKLEDSAVYLCASSSRLAADTQYFGPGTRLTVL.

The CDR3 region has the DNA TGCGCCAGCAGCATTAGCGGGGCTAGCACAGATACGCAGTATTTT. It yields the protein CASSISGASTDTQYF. The chain joins TRBV5-1 to TRBJ2-3, with 8 nucleotides matching TRBD2. This CDR3 region has 15 residues. The ends lost 4 bases at V and 0 bases at J; junction bases unmatched: 4. In germline, CDR1 is SGHRS, CDR2 YFSETQ.

This sequence joins TRBV7-2 and TRBJ1-6; 8 bases are a match to TRBD1. The CDR3 length is 13 residues. Germline trimming cut 0 bases from V and 14 bases from J; bases unmatched to any gene: 3. Germline V gene data show CDR1 as SGHTA and CDR2 as FQGNSA. The CDR3 reads CASSLALDRALHF. CDR3 DNA: TGTGCCAGCAGCTTAGCCCTGGACAGGGCCCTCCACTTT.

The rearrangement links TRBV6-5 to TRBJ2-2; 10 bases map to TRBD1. The CDR3 spans 15 residues. Per the germline V gene, CDR1 is MNHEY and CDR2 is SVGAGI. Germline trimming cut 4 bases from V and 5 bases from J; bases unmatched to any gene: 4. The CDR3 coding sequence is TGTGCCAGCAGTTGGGGACAGGGGCGAACCGGGGAGCTGTTTTTT. Translated: CASSWGQGRTGELFF.

The table lists this clone with a count of one. The gene calls are TRBV18 and TRBJ1-5, with 7 bases fitting TRBD1. The CDR3 totals 14 residues. Germline V CDR1 and CDR2: KGHSH, LQKENI. V lost 3 bases and J lost 4; bases outside the gene matches: 3. The CDR3 sequence is CASSPAGGNQPQHF. CDR3 in DNA: TGTGCCAGCTCACCCGCAGGGGGGAATCAGCCCCAGCATTTT.